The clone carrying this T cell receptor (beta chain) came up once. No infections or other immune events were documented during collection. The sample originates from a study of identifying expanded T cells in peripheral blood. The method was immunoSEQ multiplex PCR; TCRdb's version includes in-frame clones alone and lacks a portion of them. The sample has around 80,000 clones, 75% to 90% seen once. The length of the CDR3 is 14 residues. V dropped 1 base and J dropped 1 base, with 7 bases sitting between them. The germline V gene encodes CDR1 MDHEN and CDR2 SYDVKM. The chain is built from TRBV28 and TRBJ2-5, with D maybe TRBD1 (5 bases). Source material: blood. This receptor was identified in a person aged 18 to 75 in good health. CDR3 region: CASSLYDSQETQYF. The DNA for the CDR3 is TGTGCCAGCAGTTTATACGACAGCCAAGAGACCCAGTACTTC.